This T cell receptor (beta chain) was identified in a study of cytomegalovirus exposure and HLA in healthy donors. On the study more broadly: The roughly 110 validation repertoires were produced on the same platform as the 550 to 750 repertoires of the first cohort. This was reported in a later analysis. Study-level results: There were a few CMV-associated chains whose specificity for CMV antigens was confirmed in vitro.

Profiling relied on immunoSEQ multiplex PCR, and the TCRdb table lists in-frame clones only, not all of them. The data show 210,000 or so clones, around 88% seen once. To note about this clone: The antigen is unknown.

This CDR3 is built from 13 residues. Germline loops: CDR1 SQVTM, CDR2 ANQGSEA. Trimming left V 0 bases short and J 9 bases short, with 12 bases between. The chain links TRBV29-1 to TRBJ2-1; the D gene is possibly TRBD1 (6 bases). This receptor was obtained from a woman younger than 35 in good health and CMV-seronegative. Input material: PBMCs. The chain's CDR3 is CSVEEVTGGEQFF. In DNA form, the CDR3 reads TGCAGCGTTGAAGAGGTGACAGGAGGTGAGCAGTTCTTC.